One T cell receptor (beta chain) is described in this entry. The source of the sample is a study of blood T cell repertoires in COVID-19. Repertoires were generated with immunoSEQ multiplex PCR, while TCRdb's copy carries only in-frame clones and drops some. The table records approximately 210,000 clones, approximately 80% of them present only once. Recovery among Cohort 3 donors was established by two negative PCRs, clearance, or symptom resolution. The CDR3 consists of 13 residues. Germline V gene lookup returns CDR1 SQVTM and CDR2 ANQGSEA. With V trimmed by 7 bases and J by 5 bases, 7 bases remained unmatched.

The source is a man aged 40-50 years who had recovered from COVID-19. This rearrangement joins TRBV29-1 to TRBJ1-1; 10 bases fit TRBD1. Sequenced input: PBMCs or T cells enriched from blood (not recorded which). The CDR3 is CSADRDRGTEAFF. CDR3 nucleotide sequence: TGCAGCGCCGACCGGGACAGGGGAACTGAAGCTTTCTTT.